This T cell receptor (beta chain) was sequenced in a study of PD-L1 blockade in urothelial cancer. As for the study in general: Atezolizumab 1,200 mg was given intravenously every 3 weeks, starting 2014. Blood analysis took place 3 weeks (second dose) and 6 weeks after treatment start. Each blood sample yielded a median of about 130,000 T cells.

Assay used: immunoSEQ multiplex PCR; TCRdb lists only in-frame clones, some missing. Found here are 32,000 or so clones, approximately 80% of them singletons; the top ten hold around 14%. Time point of the sample: pretreatment peripheral blood. The receptor was derived from a man aged 60-69 years with urothelial cancer. The sample was PBMCs, taken around atezolizumab (anti-PD-L1) treatment.

This chain's CDR3 is CASSVAGGYTDTQYF. For the CDR3, the DNA is TGTGCCAGCAGTGTGGCGGGTGGATACACAGATACGCAGTATTTT. This chain connects TRBV7-9 to TRBJ2-3; perhaps TRBD2 as D (5 bases). The germline V and J ends were trimmed by 6 bases and 2 bases, with 15 bases remaining between them. Germline CDR1 SEHNR, CDR2 FQNEAQ (reference sequence). This CDR3 region has 15 residues.